This TCR beta chain is drawn from a study of a mutant IDH1 vaccine in newly diagnosed glioma (dated by TCRdb to the early 2020s). Turning to the overall study: Eight vaccinations were administered to patients in weeks 1, 3, 5, 7, 11, 15, 19 and 23, corresponding to visits V03 through V10. Vaccination started 4-6 weeks after radiotherapy alone, or was given together with temozolomide cycles in the groups whose treatment included chemotherapy. Of the approximately 30 treated patients, approximately 60% were male and about 40% were female, and a mean age of roughly 41 years was recorded. Before enrollment, patients had received standard therapy of radiotherapy alone, temozolomide alone, or radiochemotherapy with temozolomide; most received the combination. Peripheral blood was collected at six visits: V03 (baseline), V05, V07, V10, V12 and V13. Longitudinal TCRB deep sequencing was performed for roughly 27 treated patients wherever samples were available for exploratory analyses. On the study overall, not on this receptor specifically: Immune responses induced by the vaccine were seen in 93.3% of patients across multiple MHC alleles. No apparent relationship was observed between pseudoprogression and alterations in the top peripheral T cell clonotypes detected by TCRB sequencing. PBMC samples for TCRB deep sequencing were selected based on availability. It was noted by the authors that analyses of patient blood samples could not be reproduced owing to sample limitations.

The label giving this sample's time point can be read as: week 23, last vaccination. A 20-mer mutant IDH1 peptide at 300 micrograms in Montanide made up each vaccine dose, which was injected subcutaneously together with topical imiquimod. The donors had newly diagnosed IDH1-mutant astrocytomas of WHO grade 3 or 4 that showed loss of nuclear ATRX. The samples were drawn from NOA16, a multicentre, single-arm, open-label phase I trial in Germany that tested a mutant IDH1 peptide vaccine in humans for the first time. Genomic DNA for TCRB sequencing was isolated from EDTA blood with the DNeasy Blood and Tissue Kit. The V and J ends are trimmed by 2 bases and 2 bases, leaving 15 bases between them. CDR1 and CDR2 are read off the germline V gene as KGHSH and LQKENI. The CDR3, cysteine through phenylalanine, is 17 amino acids long. The only DNA kept is the CDR3, 51 bases in frame from the first base. Receptors were amplified or captured by the immunoSEQ multiplex PCR assay. Rearranged TCR beta chain sequences were amplified using the hsTCRB Kit according to the manufacturer's protocol. TCRB libraries were sequenced on an Illumina MiSeq. As for the authors' bioinformatics: Demultiplexing, trimming and gene mapping were performed with the kit vendor's proprietary platform. As stored in TCRdb, this immuneACCESS dataset retains in-frame rearrangements with V and J assigned. A fraction of the clones does not appear; measured against another copy, unresolved V genes explain less than half of the discrepancy, and the remainder lacks a known reason. The V and J calls and clone size come from that table; D and trimming were worked out from the DNA. The sample has approximately 60,000 clones on record, about 88% of them singletons. 4% of the sample belongs to the ten largest clones.

Only a few counts were recorded for this clone. What antigen it recognizes has not been identified. Base qualities are not recorded, but no much larger clone differs from it by a single base. This receptor was taken from a young man with glioma. This specimen was PBMCs, taken from a glioma patient whose treatment included an IDH1 peptide vaccine. The V and J segments used are TRBV18 and TRBJ1-4; no D segment can be confidently identified. In nucleotides, the sequence is TGTGCCAGCTCACCAACGGGCGTCGGAAGGACTAATGAAAAACTGTTTTTT. Its protein product is CASSPTGVGRTNEKLFF. Outside the CDR3, residues come from the reference TRBV18 and TRBJ1-4 proteins, so the full variable domain is: NAGVMQNPRHLVRRRGQEARLRCSPMKGHSHVYWYRQLPEEGLKFMVYLQKENIIDESGMPKERFSAEFPKEGPSILRIQQVVRGDSAAYFCASSPTGVGRTNEKLFFGSGTQLSVL.